This is a list of T cell receptor beta chains from one sample in a study of blood T cell repertoires in COVID-19. Some clones are missing from TCRdb's copy, which holds only in-frame ones; the method was immunoSEQ multiplex PCR. Of roughly 250,000 clones listed, approximately 85% are singletons. The sequenced material came from peripheral blood. Receptors originate from a woman aged 70-85 years with acute or convalescent COVID-19. CDR3s include the opening cysteine and the closing phenylalanine or tryptophan. D genes are given only for firm matches. Clone size is shown for a subset of rows, as once, few, many or a class of expanded clone.

j_call: TRBJ1-5; clone_size: NA; d_call: TRBD1; v_call: TRBV2; cdr3_nt: TGTGCCAGCAGCGAAGAAGGGACAGCTAATCAGCCCCAGCATTTT; cdr3_aa: CASSEEGTANQPQHF
j_call: TRBJ2-7; clone_size: many; d_call: NA; v_call: TRBV6-5; cdr3_nt: TGTGCCAGCAGTTACTCGCGCGGATACTCCTACGAGCAGTACTTC; cdr3_aa: CASSYSRGYSYEQYF
j_call: TRBJ2-2; clone_size: NA; d_call: TRBD2; v_call: TRBV7-2; cdr3_nt: TGTGCCAGCAGTCCACTAGCGGGGGGGCTTAACACCGGGGAGCTGTTTTTT; cdr3_aa: CASSPLAGGLNTGELFF
j_call: TRBJ2-1; clone_size: NA; d_call: NA; v_call: TRBV5-1; cdr3_nt: TGCGCCAGCAGCATCTCGGGGTCGAGCTCCTACAATGAGCAGTTCTTC; cdr3_aa: CASSISGSSSYNEQFF
j_call: TRBJ1-5; clone_size: NA; d_call: NA; v_call: TRBV19; cdr3_nt: TGTGCCAGTAGTATTGGTATAGGGGCTCTGGTCCAGCCCCAGCATTTT; cdr3_aa: CASSIGIGALVQPQHF
j_call: TRBJ1-4; clone_size: NA; d_call: NA; v_call: TRBV5-6; cdr3_nt: TGTGCCAGCAGCTTGAGATCAGGGTTAACTAATGAAAAACTGTTTTTT; cdr3_aa: CASSLRSGLTNEKLFF
j_call: TRBJ2-3; clone_size: NA; d_call: TRBD2; v_call: TRBV9; cdr3_nt: TGTGCCAGCAGCGGAAGCGGGGGCCGCACAGATACGCAGTATTTT; cdr3_aa: CASSGSGGRTDTQYF
j_call: TRBJ1-4; clone_size: NA; d_call: NA; v_call: TRBV7-7; cdr3_nt: TGTGCTAGCAGCCTTGGGGCACACTCGAATGAAAAACTGTTTTTT; cdr3_aa: CASSLGAHSNEKLFF
j_call: TRBJ2-7; clone_size: few; d_call: NA; v_call: TRBV7-2; cdr3_nt: TGTGCCAGCAGCTTTAGAAAGGTGGAGACCTACGAGCAGTACTTC; cdr3_aa: CASSFRKVETYEQYF
j_call: TRBJ1-5; clone_size: once; d_call: TRBD1; v_call: TRBV28; cdr3_nt: TGTGCCAGCAGTTCTCCCGGGACAGGGCTGCCCCAGCATTTT; cdr3_aa: CASSSPGTGLPQHF
j_call: TRBJ1-3; clone_size: NA; d_call: NA; v_call: TRBV13; cdr3_nt: TGTGCCAGCAGCTTAGGCCCCGGGGGCTCTGGAAACACCATATATTTT; cdr3_aa: CASSLGPGGSGNTIYF
j_call: TRBJ1-4; clone_size: NA; d_call: NA; v_call: TRBV4-1; cdr3_nt: TGCGCCAGCAGCCAAGACTTGGCAGGCCCCGAAAAACTGTTTTTT; cdr3_aa: CASSQDLAGPEKLFF
j_call: TRBJ1-1; clone_size: NA; d_call: TRBD1; v_call: TRBV19; cdr3_nt: TGTGCCAGTAGACGACAGGGGGGCGGCATGAACACTGAAGCTTTCTTT; cdr3_aa: CASRRQGGGMNTEAFF
j_call: TRBJ1-1; clone_size: NA; d_call: NA; v_call: TRBV7-9; cdr3_nt: TGTGCCAGCAGCCCCCCGTCAGGGGCCAAGGCTTTCTTT; cdr3_aa: CASSPPSGAKAFF
j_call: TRBJ2-5; clone_size: NA; d_call: NA; v_call: TRBV7-6; cdr3_nt: TGTGCCAGCAGCCGAACAAGAGGGTTGGCAGAGACCCAGTACTTC; cdr3_aa: CASSRTRGLAETQYF
j_call: TRBJ1-3; clone_size: NA; d_call: TRBD1; v_call: TRBV18; cdr3_nt: TGTGCCAGCTCACCACTACCCGTAAGCCAGGGGGCGACTTCTGGAAACACCATATATTTT; cdr3_aa: CASSPLPVSQGATSGNTIYF
j_call: TRBJ2-1; clone_size: NA; d_call: NA; v_call: TRBV28; cdr3_nt: TGTGCCAGCAGTTTTAATGTTCTAGCGAGGGGCAATGAGCAGTTCTTC; cdr3_aa: CASSFNVLARGNEQFF
j_call: TRBJ1-5; clone_size: few; d_call: NA; v_call: TRBV7-2; cdr3_nt: TGTGCCAGCAGCTTAAGCAGGGTTGGCAATCAGCCCCAGCATTTT; cdr3_aa: CASSLSRVGNQPQHF
j_call: TRBJ1-5; clone_size: NA; d_call: NA; v_call: TRBV6-2/TRBV6-3; cdr3_nt: TGTGCCAGCAGTTACTCGACTAGTTTAGGGAGCGGGCAGCCCCAGCATTTT; cdr3_aa: CASSYSTSLGSGQPQHF
j_call: TRBJ2-7; clone_size: NA; d_call: TRBD2; v_call: TRBV4-1; cdr3_nt: TGCGCCAGCAGCCAAGACATGGTAGCGGGGAGTTTAGAGCAGTACTTC; cdr3_aa: CASSQDMVAGSLEQYF
j_call: TRBJ1-1; clone_size: NA; d_call: NA; v_call: TRBV11-3; cdr3_nt: TGTGCCAGCAGCCAATCCGGGACAACGAACACTGAAGCTTTCTTT; cdr3_aa: CASSQSGTTNTEAFF
j_call: TRBJ2-5; clone_size: NA; d_call: TRBD1; v_call: TRBV5-4; cdr3_nt: TGTGCCAGCAGCTCCCCGGGACAGCCAGAGACCCAGTACTTC; cdr3_aa: CASSSPGQPETQYF
j_call: TRBJ2-2; clone_size: NA; d_call: TRBD2; v_call: TRBV7-2; cdr3_nt: TGTGCCACCGCGGGGGCGAACACCGGGGAGCTGTTTTTT; cdr3_aa: CATAGANTGELFF
j_call: TRBJ1-2; clone_size: NA; d_call: NA; v_call: TRBV5-6; cdr3_nt: TGTGCCAGCAGCTTGGGAGCCGGGACAACGACCTTCTATGGCTACACCTTC; cdr3_aa: CASSLGAGTTTFYGYTF
j_call: TRBJ1-4; clone_size: NA; d_call: NA; v_call: TRBV28; cdr3_nt: TGTGCCAGCAGCCCGGGGCAGGGGAATGAAAAACTGTTTTTT; cdr3_aa: CASSPGQGNEKLFF
j_call: TRBJ1-4; clone_size: NA; d_call: TRBD1; v_call: TRBV5-4; cdr3_nt: TGTGCCAGCAGCACGCTTGGGACAGGACTAAATGAAAAACTGTTTTTT; cdr3_aa: CASSTLGTGLNEKLFF
j_call: TRBJ2-5; clone_size: NA; d_call: NA; v_call: TRBV11-2; cdr3_nt: TGTGCCAGCAGCCCTAGACAGGTTCTTAGGGCCCAGTACTTC; cdr3_aa: CASSPRQVLRAQYF
j_call: TRBJ2-3; clone_size: NA; d_call: NA; v_call: TRBV7-2; cdr3_nt: TGTGCCAGCAGTTCAACAGGAGATACGCAGTATTTT; cdr3_aa: CASSSTGDTQYF